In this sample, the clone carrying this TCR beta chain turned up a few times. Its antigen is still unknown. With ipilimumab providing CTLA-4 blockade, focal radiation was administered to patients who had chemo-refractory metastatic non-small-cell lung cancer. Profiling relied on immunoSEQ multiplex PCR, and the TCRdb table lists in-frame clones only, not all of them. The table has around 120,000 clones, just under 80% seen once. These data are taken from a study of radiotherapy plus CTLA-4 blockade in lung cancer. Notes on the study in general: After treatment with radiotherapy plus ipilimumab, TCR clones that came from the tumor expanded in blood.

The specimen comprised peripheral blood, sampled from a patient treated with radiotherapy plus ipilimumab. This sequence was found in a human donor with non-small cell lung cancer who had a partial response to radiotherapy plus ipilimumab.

As DNA, the CDR3 is TGCGCCAGCAGCCAGGATTCTAGCGTGTACGAGCAGTACTTC. It codes for CASSQDSSVYEQYF. V gene TRBV4-3 combines with J gene TRBJ2-7, with D possibly matching TRBD2 (6 bases). Trimming took 3 bases from V and 4 from J, leaving 13 bases between them. The germline gives CDR1 LGHNA, CDR2 YSLEER. This CDR3 contains 14 residues.